This T cell receptor (beta chain) was found in a study of B cell selection in AIRE deficiency. CD4+CD127+ cells were sorted as the conventional CD4 T cells. Healthy unrelated donors supplied the control samples. Study findings and constraints: Only roughly 9% of 3,500 to 4,500 shared Treg sequences were patient-specific; about 30% healthy-specific. Healthy Tconv contained roughly two fifths of shared healthy Treg sequences; only TCRbeta sequenced.

CDR1 is SGHDN and CDR2 is FVKESK in the germline V gene. The CDR3 spans 12 residues. Trimming took 3 bases from V and 7 from J, leaving 10 bases between them. With regard to this clone: Its antigen is unknown.

The protocol was immunoSEQ multiplex PCR, while the TCRdb copy is restricted to in-frame clones and leaves out a portion. Here the sample spans about 25,000 clones, about 95% being singletons. The V gene is TRBV14, the J gene TRBJ2-7; weak D call: TRBD2 (5 bases). This receptor was identified in a human donor in good health. The sequenced sample was CD4+CD127+ conventional T cells sorted from PBMCs. The CDR3 spells CASSQEDAEQYF. Written as DNA, the CDR3 is TGTGCCAGCAGCCAGGAGGATGCTGAGCAGTACTTC.